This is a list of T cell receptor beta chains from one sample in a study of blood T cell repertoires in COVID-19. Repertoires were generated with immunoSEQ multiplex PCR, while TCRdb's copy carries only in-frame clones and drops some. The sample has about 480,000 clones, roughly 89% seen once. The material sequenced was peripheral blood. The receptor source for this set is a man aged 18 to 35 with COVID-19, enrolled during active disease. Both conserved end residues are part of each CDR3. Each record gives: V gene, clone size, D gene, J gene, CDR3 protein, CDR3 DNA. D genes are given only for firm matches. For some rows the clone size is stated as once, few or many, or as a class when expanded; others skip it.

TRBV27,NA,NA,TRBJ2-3,CASSLASSTDTQYF,TGTGCCAGCAGTTTAGCGTCTAGCACAGATACGCAGTATTTT
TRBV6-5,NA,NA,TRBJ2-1,CASKSSYNEQFF,TGTGCCAGCAAGAGCTCCTACAATGAGCAGTTCTTC
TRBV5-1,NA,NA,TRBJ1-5,CASSLGGNSGQPQHF,TGCGCCAGCAGCTTGGGGGGTAATAGCGGTCAGCCCCAGCATTTT
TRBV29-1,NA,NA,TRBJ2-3,CSVVGGPFSDTQYF,TGCAGCGTCGTGGGGGGGCCATTTTCAGATACGCAGTATTTT
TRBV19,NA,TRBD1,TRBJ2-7,CASSIGSGTGTDEQYF,TGTGCCAGTAGTATAGGTTCTGGGACAGGGACGGACGAGCAGTACTTC
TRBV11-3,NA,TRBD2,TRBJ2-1,CASSLTRERGYNEQFF,TGTGCCAGCAGCTTAACTCGGGAGCGGGGGTACAATGAGCAGTTCTTC
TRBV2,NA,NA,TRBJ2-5,CASSEGRTSHGETQYF,TGTGCCAGCAGTGAAGGAAGGACTTCTCACGGAGAGACCCAGTACTTC
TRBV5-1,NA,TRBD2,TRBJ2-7,CASSLVKGRDEQYF,TGCGCCAGCAGCTTGGTCAAGGGGAGGGACGAGCAGTACTTC
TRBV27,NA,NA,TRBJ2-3,CASSSGTYTQYF,TGTGCCAGCAGTTCCGGGACATATACGCAGTATTTT
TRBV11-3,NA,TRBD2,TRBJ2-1,CASSRGGWNEQFF,TGTGCCAGCAGCCGCGGGGGTTGGAATGAGCAGTTCTTC
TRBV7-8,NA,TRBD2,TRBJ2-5,CASSWTSQETQYF,TGTGCCAGCAGCTGGACTAGTCAAGAGACCCAGTACTTC
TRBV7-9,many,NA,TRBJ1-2,CASRHGQNYGYTF,TGTGCCAGCAGGCACGGACAGAACTATGGCTACACCTTC
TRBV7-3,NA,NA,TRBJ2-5,CASSHQETQYF,TGTGCCAGCAGCCATCAAGAGACCCAGTACTTC
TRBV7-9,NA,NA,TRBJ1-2,CASSLGTGQIYGYTF,TGTGCCAGCAGCTTGGGGACCGGACAGATCTATGGCTACACCTTC
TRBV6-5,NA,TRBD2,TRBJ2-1,CASSGTSGSDEQFF,TGTGCCAGTTCGGGGACTAGCGGGAGCGATGAGCAGTTCTTC
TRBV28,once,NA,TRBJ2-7,CASSLVSNEQYF,TGTGCCAGCAGTTTAGTTAGCAACGAGCAGTACTTC
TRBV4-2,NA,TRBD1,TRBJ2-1,CASSQAGGIYNEQFF,TGTGCCAGCAGCCAAGCAGGGGGCATCTACAATGAGCAGTTCTTC
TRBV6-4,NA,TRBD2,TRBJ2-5,CASSTRGDSGGMETQYF,TGTGCCAGCAGTACTCGAGGGGATAGCGGGGGGATGGAGACCCAGTACTTC